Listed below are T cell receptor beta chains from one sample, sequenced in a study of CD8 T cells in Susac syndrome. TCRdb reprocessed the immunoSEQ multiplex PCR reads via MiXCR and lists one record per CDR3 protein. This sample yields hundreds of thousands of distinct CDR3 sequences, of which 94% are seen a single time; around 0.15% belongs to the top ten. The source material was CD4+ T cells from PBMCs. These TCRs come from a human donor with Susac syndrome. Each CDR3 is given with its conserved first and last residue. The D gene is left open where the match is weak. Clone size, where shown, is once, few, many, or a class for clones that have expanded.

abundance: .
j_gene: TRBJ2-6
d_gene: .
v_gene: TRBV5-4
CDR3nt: TGTGCCAGCAGCTTGGTCGGGCGTAGGCCCTACTCTGGGGCCAACGTCCTGACTTTC
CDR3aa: CASSLVGRRPYSGANVLTF

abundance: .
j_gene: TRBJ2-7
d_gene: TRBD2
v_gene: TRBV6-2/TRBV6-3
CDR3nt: TGTGCCAGCAGGCCTGGCGGGAGCTCCTACGAGCAGTACTTC
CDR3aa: CASRPGGSSYEQYF

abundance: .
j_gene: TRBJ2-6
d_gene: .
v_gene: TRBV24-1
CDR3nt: TGTGCCACCAGTCTATCTGGGGCCAACGTCCTGACTTTC
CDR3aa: CATSLSGANVLTF

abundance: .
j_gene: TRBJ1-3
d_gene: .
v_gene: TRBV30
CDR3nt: TGTGCCTGGAACTCCCGGATAGGATCAGTTGGAAACACCATATATTTT
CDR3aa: CAWNSRIGSVGNTIYF

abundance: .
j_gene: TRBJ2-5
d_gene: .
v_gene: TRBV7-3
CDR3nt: TGTGCCAGCAGCTTAACGTTGGGCCTCCAAGAGACCCAGTACTTC
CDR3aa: CASSLTLGLQETQYF

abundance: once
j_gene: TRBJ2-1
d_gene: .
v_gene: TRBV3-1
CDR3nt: TGTGCCAGCAGCCAAGTTTTCCCCACAAGCTCCTACAATGAGCAGTTCTTC
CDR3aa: CASSQVFPTSSYNEQFF

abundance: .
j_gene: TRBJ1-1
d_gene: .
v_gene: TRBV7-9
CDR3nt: TGTGCCAGCAGCTTAGGTTCCTGGAACACTGAAGCTTTCTTT
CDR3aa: CASSLGSWNTEAFF

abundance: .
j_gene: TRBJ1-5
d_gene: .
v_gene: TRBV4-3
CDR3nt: TGCGCCAGCAGCCAAGATGGGCTCTACAATCAGCCCCAGCATTTT
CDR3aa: CASSQDGLYNQPQHF

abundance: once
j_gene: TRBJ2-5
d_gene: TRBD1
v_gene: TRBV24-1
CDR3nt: TGTGCCACCAGTGATCCAGGGGGCCGGGAGACCCAGTACTTC
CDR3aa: CATSDPGGRETQYF

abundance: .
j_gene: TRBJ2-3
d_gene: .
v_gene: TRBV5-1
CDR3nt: TGCGCCAGCAGCCCCGACTCAGATACGCAGTATTTT
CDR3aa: CASSPDSDTQYF

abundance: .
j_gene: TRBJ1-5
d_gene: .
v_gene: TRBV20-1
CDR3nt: TGCAGTGCCCAAGGGGGAGGGGTGAATCAGCCCCAGCATTTT
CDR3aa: CSAQGGGVNQPQHF

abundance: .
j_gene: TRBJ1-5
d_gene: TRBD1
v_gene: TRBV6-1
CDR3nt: TGTGCCAGCGCCCCGGGACAGCCTTATAGCAATCAGCCCCAGCATTTT
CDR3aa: CASAPGQPYSNQPQHF

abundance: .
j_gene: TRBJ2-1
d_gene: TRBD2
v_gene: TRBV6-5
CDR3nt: TGTGCCAGCAGTTACTCGTCTGGAGCGGGGGGCTACAATGAGCAGTTCTTC
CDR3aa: CASSYSSGAGGYNEQFF

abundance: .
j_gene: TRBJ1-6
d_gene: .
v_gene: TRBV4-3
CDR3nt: TGCGCCAGCAGCCACGAACAGGGCCGGTCACCCCTCCACTTT
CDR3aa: CASSHEQGRSPLHF

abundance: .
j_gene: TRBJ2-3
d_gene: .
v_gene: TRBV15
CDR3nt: TGTGCCACCAGCACCGACAGTCTAAGGAGCACAGATACGCAGTATTTT
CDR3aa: CATSTDSLRSTDTQYF

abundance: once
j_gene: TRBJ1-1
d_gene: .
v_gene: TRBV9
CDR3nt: TGTGCCAGCAGCGGCGGCGGTAACACTGAAGCTTTCTTT
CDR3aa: CASSGGGNTEAFF